A single sample is the source of the 3 T cell receptor beta chains below, sequenced in a study of shared clonotypes between healthy human individuals. Libraries were prepared by immunoSEQ multiplex PCR; TCRdb keeps only in-frame clonotypes and omits some of them. The table shows a few hundred thousand clones, with just under 97% occurring only once. Terminally differentiated effector memory CD45RA+ cells were excluded from the naive CD8 cells, which were CD45RO-negative and positively selected for CCR7. Sequencing was carried out using naive CD8+ T cells sorted from blood. The receptor source for this set is a woman in her twenties or thirties in good health.

The V call is TRBV27, the J call TRBJ2-7; D may be TRBD1 (6 bases). The CDR3 loop spans 14 amino acids. With 3 bases removed from V and 4 bases from J, the gap between germline ends came to 13 bases. CDR1 and CDR2 from the germline V gene are MNHEY and SMNVEV (reference sequence). CDR3 sequence reads: CASSFLGHSYEQYF. CDR3 bases: TGTGCCAGCAGTTTCCTGGGACACTCTTACGAGCAGTACTTC.

The rearrangement joins TRBV27 to TRBJ2-7; D is possibly TRBD1 (5 bases). CDR1 MNHEY and CDR2 SMNVEV come from the germline V gene (reference sequence). V was clipped by 5 bases and J by 6 bases, with 14 bases between them. The CDR3 covers 13 residues. The CDR3 sequence: CASSLRRQGEQYF. DNA for the CDR3: TGTGCCAGCAGTCTTCGACGGCAGGGCGAGCAGTACTTC.

The chain carries TRBV28 and TRBJ2-7, with a possible D match to TRBD2 (5 bases). Germline V gene sequence: CDR1 MDHEN, CDR2 SYDVKM. CDR3 size: 15 residues. V lost 6 bases and J lost 0, with 15 bases in between. The CDR3 nucleotides are TGTGCCAGCAGGGGCCTTTCTGAGGGCTCCTACGAGCAGTACTTC. Protein product: CASRGLSEGSYEQYF.